A selection of T cell receptor beta chains follows, all from one sample in a study of cytomegalovirus exposure and HLA in healthy donors. Here immunoSEQ multiplex PCR was the method, and the copy in TCRdb shows in-frame clones only, minus some. This sample has hundreds of thousands of clones, with about nine tenths found just once. Sequenced input: PBMCs. The receptors stem from a woman under 30 in good health and CMV-seropositive. Each CDR3 is given with its conserved first and last residue. The order of the fields is J gene, clone size, V gene, D gene, CDR3 protein, CDR3 DNA. The D gene is left open where the match is weak. Some rows have no size entry. The others give once, few or many, or a class for an expanded clone.

TRBJ2-2,.,TRBV7-9,TRBD2,CASSLAQTSGRALTGELFF,TGTGCCAGCAGCTTAGCGCAGACTAGCGGGAGAGCTCTAACCGGGGAGCTGTTTTTT
TRBJ1-2,.,TRBV1,.,CTSSSRQGSYGYTF,TGCACCAGCAGCTCGCGACAGGGTTCGTATGGCTACACCTTC
TRBJ1-5,once,TRBV7-2,TRBD1,CASSFSGGLQPQHF,TGTGCCAGCAGCTTCTCAGGGGGCTTACAGCCCCAGCATTTT
TRBJ2-7,.,TRBV5-1,TRBD1,CASSADRGEQYF,TGCGCCAGCAGCGCCGACAGGGGCGAGCAGTACTTC
TRBJ2-3,once,TRBV27,.,CASREAGGTDTQYF,TGTGCCAGCAGGGAGGCTGGGGGGACAGATACGCAGTATTTT
TRBJ2-3,.,TRBV2,TRBD2,CASSEIGLAGGGGTDTQYF,TGTGCCAGCAGTGAAATAGGACTAGCGGGAGGGGGGGGCACAGATACGCAGTATTTT
TRBJ1-5,.,TRBV7-8,.,CASSWAASQPQHF,TGTGCCAGCAGCTGGGCCGCAAGTCAGCCCCAGCATTTT
TRBJ2-5,.,TRBV4-1,.,CASSQEAALGGQTQYF,TGCGCCAGCAGCCAAGAAGCGGCCTTGGGGGGACAGACCCAGTACTTC
TRBJ2-3,once,TRBV29-1,.,CSGQLAANTDTQYF,TGCAGCGGTCAATTAGCGGCTAACACAGATACGCAGTATTTT
TRBJ2-1,.,TRBV11-2,TRBD1,CASSSPPGQGFKEQFF,TGTGCCAGCAGCTCCCCGCCGGGACAGGGGTTCAAGGAGCAGTTCTTC
TRBJ1-5,.,TRBV2,TRBD1,CASSRETGTGGTLFNQPQHF,TGTGCCAGCAGCCGCGAGACCGGGACAGGGGGAACATTGTTCAATCAGCCCCAGCATTTT
TRBJ2-1,.,TRBV7-6,.,CASSLWRGEQFF,TGTGCCAGCAGCTTATGGAGAGGTGAGCAGTTCTTC
TRBJ1-5,.,TRBV18,TRBD1,CATSLSGTGDQPQHF,TGTGCCACCTCACTCTCAGGGACAGGGGATCAGCCCCAGCATTTT
TRBJ2-2,.,TRBV5-8,.,CASSLYAGNTGELFF,TGTGCCAGCAGCTTGTACGCCGGGAACACCGGGGAGCTGTTTTTT
TRBJ1-1,.,TRBV10-2,.,CASSESLGGQNTEAFF,TGCGCCAGCAGTGAGTCGTTGGGGGGGCAAAACACTGAAGCTTTCTTT
TRBJ1-2,few,TRBV6-6,.,CASTGVDYGYTF,TGTGCCAGCACAGGGGTAGACTATGGCTACACCTTC
TRBJ2-7,.,TRBV27,TRBD1,CASQVGTGVLEQYF,TGTGCCAGCCAGGTCGGGACAGGGGTGCTCGAGCAGTACTTC
TRBJ1-2,.,TRBV4-1,.,CASSQPTWGEESGYTF,TGCGCCAGCAGCCAACCAACCTGGGGGGAGGAGAGTGGCTACACCTTC
TRBJ1-5,few,TRBV6-1,TRBD1,CASSGQGSNQPQHF,TGTGCCAGCAGTGGACAGGGCAGCAATCAGCCCCAGCATTTT
TRBJ2-7,once,TRBV12-1,.,CASSPPGGIYEQYF,TGTGCCAGCAGCCCCCCTGGGGGGATCTACGAGCAGTACTTC
TRBJ2-3,once,TRBV29-1,TRBD2,CSVTAGGFTDTQYF,TGCAGCGTGACGGCGGGAGGTTTCACAGATACGCAGTATTTT
TRBJ1-5,many,TRBV30,TRBD1,CAWAGTGGQPQHF,TGTGCCTGGGCCGGGACAGGGGGTCAGCCCCAGCATTTT
TRBJ2-7,.,TRBV6-6,TRBD1,CASSRQGWEQYF,TGTGCCAGCAGTCGACAGGGCTGGGAGCAGTACTTC
TRBJ2-1,.,TRBV6-6,TRBD2,CATRDSGSPDEQFF,TGTGCCACGAGGGATAGCGGGAGTCCCGATGAGCAGTTCTTC
TRBJ2-1,.,TRBV29-1,.,CSVRGSSQDNGVDNEQFF,TGCAGCGTGAGGGGGAGCAGTCAGGACAACGGGGTCGACAATGAGCAGTTCTTC
TRBJ1-1,once,TRBV25-1,TRBD1,CASSRQGETEAFF,TGTGCCAGCAGCCGACAGGGCGAAACTGAAGCTTTCTTT
TRBJ2-1,.,TRBV2,.,CASSIDSEQFF,TGTGCCAGCAGTATAGATAGTGAGCAGTTCTTC
TRBJ2-5,.,TRBV30,TRBD1,CAWSGGTGTGGGETQYF,TGTGCCTGGAGTGGAGGGACCGGGACAGGGGGGGGAGAGACCCAGTACTTC
TRBJ1-2,.,TRBV30,.,CAWSVLEYGYTF,TGTGCCTGGAGTGTACTGGAGTATGGCTACACCTTC
TRBJ1-2,.,TRBV10-3,TRBD1,CAISVEQDRATYGYTF,TGTGCCATCAGTGTAGAGCAGGACAGGGCAACGTATGGCTACACCTTC
TRBJ2-1,once,TRBV6-5,.,CASSYRENEQFF,TGTGCCAGCAGTTACCGGGAAAATGAGCAGTTCTTC